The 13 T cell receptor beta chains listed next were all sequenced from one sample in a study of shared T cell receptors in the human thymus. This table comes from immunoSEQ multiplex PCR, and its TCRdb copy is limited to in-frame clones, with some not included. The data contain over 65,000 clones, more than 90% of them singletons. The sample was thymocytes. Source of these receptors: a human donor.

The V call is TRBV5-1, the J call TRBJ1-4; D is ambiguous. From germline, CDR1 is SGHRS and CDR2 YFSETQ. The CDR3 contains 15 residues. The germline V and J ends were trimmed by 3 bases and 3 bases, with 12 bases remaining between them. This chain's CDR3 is CASSSDYRANEKLFF. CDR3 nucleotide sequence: TGCGCCAGCAGCTCAGACTATCGCGCTAATGAAAAACTGTTTTTT.

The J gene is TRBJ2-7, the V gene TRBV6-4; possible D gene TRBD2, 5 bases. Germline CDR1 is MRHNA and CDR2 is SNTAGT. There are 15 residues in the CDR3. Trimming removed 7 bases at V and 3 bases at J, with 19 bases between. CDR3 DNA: TGTGCCAGCAATTCGACTTCCGGGGAATACTACGAGCAGTACTTC. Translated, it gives CASNSTSGEYYEQYF.

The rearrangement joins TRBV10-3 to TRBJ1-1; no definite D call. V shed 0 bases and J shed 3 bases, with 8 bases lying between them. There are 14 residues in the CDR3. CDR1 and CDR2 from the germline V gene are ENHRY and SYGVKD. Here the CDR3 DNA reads TGTGCCATCAGTGAGTCAGGCGAGGACACTGAAGCTTTCTTT. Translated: CAISESGEDTEAFF.

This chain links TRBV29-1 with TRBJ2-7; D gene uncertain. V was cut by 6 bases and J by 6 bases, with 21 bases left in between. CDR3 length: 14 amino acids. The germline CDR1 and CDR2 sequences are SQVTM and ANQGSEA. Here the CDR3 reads CSVVKPTRNSEQYF. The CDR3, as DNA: TGCAGCGTCGTAAAGCCCACCCGTAACTCCGAGCAGTACTTC.

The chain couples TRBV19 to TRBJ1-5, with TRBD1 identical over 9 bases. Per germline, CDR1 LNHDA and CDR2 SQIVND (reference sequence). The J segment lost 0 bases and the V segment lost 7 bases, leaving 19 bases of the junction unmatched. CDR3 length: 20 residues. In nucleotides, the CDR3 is TGTGCCAGTACTTTACTCCCGGGACAGGGTGATAACCATAGCAATCAGCCCCAGCATTTT. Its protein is CASTLLPGQGDNHSNQPQHF.

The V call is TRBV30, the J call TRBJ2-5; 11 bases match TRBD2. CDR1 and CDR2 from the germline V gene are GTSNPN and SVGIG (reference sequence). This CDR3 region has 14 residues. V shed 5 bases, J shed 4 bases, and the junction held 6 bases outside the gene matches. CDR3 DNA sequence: TGTGCCTGGGGGGATACTAGCGGGGGAGAGACCCAGTACTTC. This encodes CAWGDTSGGETQYF.

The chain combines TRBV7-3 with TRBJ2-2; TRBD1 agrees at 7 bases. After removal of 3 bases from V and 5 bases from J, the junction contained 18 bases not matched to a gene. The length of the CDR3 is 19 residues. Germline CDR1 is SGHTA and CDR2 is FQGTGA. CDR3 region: CASSFTPRQGKKRTGELFF. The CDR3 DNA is TGTGCCAGCAGCTTTACACCCCGACAGGGCAAGAAAAGGACCGGGGAGCTGTTTTTT. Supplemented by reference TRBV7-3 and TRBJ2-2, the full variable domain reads GAGVSQTPSNKVTEKGKYVELRCDPISGHTALYWYRQSLGQGPEFLIYFQGTGAADDSGLPNDRFFAVRPEGSVSTLKIQRTERGDSAVYLCASSFTPRQGKKRTGELFFGEGSRLTVL.

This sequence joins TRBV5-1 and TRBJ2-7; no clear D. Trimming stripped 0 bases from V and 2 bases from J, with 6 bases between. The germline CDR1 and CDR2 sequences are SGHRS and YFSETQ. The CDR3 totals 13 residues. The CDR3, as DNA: TGCGCCAGCAGCTTGGAAAGGACCTACGAGCAGTACTTC. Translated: CASSLERTYEQYF.

DNA of the CDR3: TGCGCCAGCAGCCAAGAGGGGGGAAATACTGAAGCTTTCTTT. It is translated as CASSQEGGNTEAFF. This chain connects TRBV4-1 to TRBJ1-1; weak D call: TRBD1 (5 bases). Trimming pared 0 bases from V and 5 bases from J, leaving 10 bases between. The V gene's germline CDR1 is MGHRA and CDR2 YSYEKL. CDR3 length: 14 residues.

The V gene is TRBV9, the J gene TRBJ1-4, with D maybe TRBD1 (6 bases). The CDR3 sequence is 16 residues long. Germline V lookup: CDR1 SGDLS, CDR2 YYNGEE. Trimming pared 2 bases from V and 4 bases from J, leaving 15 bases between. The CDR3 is CASSVKPTGGNEKLFF. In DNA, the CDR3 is TGTGCCAGCAGCGTCAAGCCGACAGGTGGTAATGAAAAACTGTTTTTT.

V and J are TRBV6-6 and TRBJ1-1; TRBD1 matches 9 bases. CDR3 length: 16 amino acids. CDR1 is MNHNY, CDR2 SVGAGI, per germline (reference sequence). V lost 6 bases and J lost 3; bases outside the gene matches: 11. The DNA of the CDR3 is TGTGCCAGCAGCTCCACCCGGACAGGGGCGGACACTGAAGCTTTCTTT. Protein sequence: CASSSTRTGADTEAFF.

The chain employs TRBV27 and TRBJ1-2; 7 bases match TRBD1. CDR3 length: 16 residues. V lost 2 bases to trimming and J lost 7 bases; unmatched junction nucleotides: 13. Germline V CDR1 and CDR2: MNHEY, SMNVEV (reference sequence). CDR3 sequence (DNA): TGTGCCAGCAGTTTAAGGTCGGGCAGGGGGGCGGTTGGCTACACCTTC. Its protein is CASSLRSGRGAVGYTF.

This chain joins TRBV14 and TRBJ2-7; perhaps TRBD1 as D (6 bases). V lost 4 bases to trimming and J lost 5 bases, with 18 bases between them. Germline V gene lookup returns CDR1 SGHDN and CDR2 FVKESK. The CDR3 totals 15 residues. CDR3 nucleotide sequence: TGTGCCAGCAGCCCCACCGAACAGGGTGGGCACGAGCAGTACTTC. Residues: CASSPTEQGGHEQYF.